This is a list of T cell receptor beta chains from one sample in a study of shared clonotypes between healthy human individuals. The method was immunoSEQ multiplex PCR; TCRdb's version includes in-frame clones alone and lacks a portion of them. The table includes around 560,000 clones, 95% detected once. Material: naive CD8+ T cells sorted from blood. Receptors originate from a woman aged 25 to 39 in good health. Each CDR3 is given with its conserved first and last residue. A D gene is named only where the DNA matches it firmly. Part of the rows lack a size; the others show once, few, many or a class for expanded clones.

clone_size: NA
j_call: TRBJ2-1
v_call: TRBV6-1
d_call: TRBD2
cdr3_aa: CASSGRLAGGGVEQFF
cdr3_nt: TGTGCCAGCAGTGGGAGACTAGCGGGAGGCGGTGTTGAGCAGTTCTTC

clone_size: NA
j_call: TRBJ2-7
v_call: TRBV5-4
d_call: NA
cdr3_aa: CASSSYPGRDFYEQYF
cdr3_nt: TGTGCCAGCAGCTCTTATCCCGGGCGGGATTTTTACGAGCAGTACTTC

clone_size: NA
j_call: TRBJ2-3
v_call: TRBV28
d_call: NA
cdr3_aa: CASSLYRGQRTDTQYF
cdr3_nt: TGTGCCAGCAGTTTATACAGAGGACAGCGAACAGATACGCAGTATTTT

clone_size: NA
j_call: TRBJ2-7
v_call: TRBV27
d_call: NA
cdr3_aa: CASSFVGGHSTSRQYF
cdr3_nt: TGTGCCAGCAGTTTCGTGGGGGGACACTCTACGAGCAGGCAGTACTTC

clone_size: NA
j_call: TRBJ2-7
v_call: TRBV11-2
d_call: NA
cdr3_aa: CASSFTVDSYEQYF
cdr3_nt: TGTGCCAGCAGCTTTACCGTCGACTCCTACGAGCAGTACTTC

clone_size: few
j_call: TRBJ2-2
v_call: TRBV7-6
d_call: TRBD2
cdr3_aa: CASSSPSGRGTGELFF
cdr3_nt: TGTGCCAGCAGCTCCCCTAGCGGGAGAGGCACCGGGGAGCTGTTTTTT

clone_size: NA
j_call: TRBJ2-1
v_call: TRBV5-1
d_call: TRBD1
cdr3_aa: CASSYTGVGNEQFF
cdr3_nt: TGCGCCAGCAGCTATACAGGGGTCGGCAATGAGCAGTTCTTC

clone_size: NA
j_call: TRBJ2-7
v_call: TRBV27
d_call: TRBD2
cdr3_aa: CASSLGREGYEQYF
cdr3_nt: TGTGCCAGCAGTTTAGGTCGGGAGGGATACGAGCAGTACTTC

clone_size: NA
j_call: TRBJ2-5
v_call: TRBV11-1
d_call: NA
cdr3_aa: CASSSGPHQETQYF
cdr3_nt: TGTGCCAGCAGCTCGGGACCGCACCAAGAGACCCAGTACTTC

clone_size: NA
j_call: TRBJ2-3
v_call: TRBV5-4
d_call: NA
cdr3_aa: CASSGHNSTDTQYF
cdr3_nt: TGTGCCAGCAGCGGCCATAATAGCACAGATACGCAGTATTTT

clone_size: NA
j_call: TRBJ2-2
v_call: TRBV6-5
d_call: TRBD2
cdr3_aa: CASSYAGGTGELFF
cdr3_nt: TGTGCCAGCAGTTATGCGGGAGGGACCGGGGAGCTGTTTTTT

clone_size: NA
j_call: TRBJ1-1
v_call: TRBV28
d_call: NA
cdr3_aa: CASSLLRDILKNTEAFF
cdr3_nt: TGTGCCAGCAGTTTACTCCGGGACATTTTGAAGAACACTGAAGCTTTCTTT

clone_size: NA
j_call: TRBJ2-7
v_call: TRBV28
d_call: NA
cdr3_aa: CASSYEISSYEQYF
cdr3_nt: TGTGCCAGCAGCTATGAGATAAGCTCCTACGAGCAGTACTTC

clone_size: NA
j_call: TRBJ1-1
v_call: TRBV6-5
d_call: TRBD1
cdr3_aa: CASSLRQGLDTEAFF
cdr3_nt: TGTGCCAGCAGCCTCCGACAGGGCTTAGACACTGAAGCTTTCTTT

clone_size: NA
j_call: TRBJ2-1
v_call: TRBV4-1
d_call: TRBD2
cdr3_aa: CASSQYSAGAGNEQFF
cdr3_nt: TGCGCCAGCAGCCAATATTCAGCGGGAGCAGGTAATGAGCAGTTCTTC

clone_size: NA
j_call: TRBJ1-1
v_call: TRBV4-1
d_call: NA
cdr3_aa: CASSPGGPGASTEAFF
cdr3_nt: TGCGCCAGCAGCCCCGGCGGGCCGGGGGCGAGTACTGAAGCTTTCTTT

clone_size: NA
j_call: TRBJ2-1
v_call: TRBV4-1
d_call: NA
cdr3_aa: CASSQDRLGVYNEQFF
cdr3_nt: TGCGCCAGCAGCCAAGATCGACTAGGGGTTTACAATGAGCAGTTCTTC

clone_size: NA
j_call: TRBJ2-7
v_call: TRBV2
d_call: TRBD1
cdr3_aa: CASSLDRGTLYEQYF
cdr3_nt: TGTGCCAGCAGTCTAGACAGGGGAACCCTCTACGAGCAGTACTTC

clone_size: NA
j_call: TRBJ1-4
v_call: TRBV7-9
d_call: TRBD1
cdr3_aa: CASSAQGATNEKLFF
cdr3_nt: TGTGCCAGCAGCGCCCAGGGGGCGACTAATGAAAAACTGTTTTTT

clone_size: once
j_call: TRBJ1-1
v_call: TRBV19
d_call: NA
cdr3_aa: CASSHMRVGTEAFF
cdr3_nt: TGTGCCAGTAGTCATATGAGGGTGGGTACTGAAGCTTTCTTT